This T cell receptor (beta chain) was retrieved from a study of T cell responses to AZD1222 COVID-19 vaccine. Findings of the study overall: Donors were chiefly white British, with a greater number of females, and clonal diversity was perhaps underestimated. Seropositive AZD1222 recipients at baseline numbered only five or six. Nearly half of the spike-specific TCRs reportedly recognize variant regions that carry no mutations.

In the case of this clone: Antigen unknown.

The CDR3 has 15 amino acids. Trimming removed 2 bases at V and 5 bases at J, with 16 bases between. Germline V gives CDR1 GTSNPN, CDR2 SVGIG (reference sequence). Profiling relied on immunoSEQ multiplex PCR, and the TCRdb table lists in-frame clones only, not all of them. This table has around 120,000 clones, under 95% appearing once. This TCR was recovered from an adult in good health. The V gene is TRBV30, the J gene TRBJ1-3; D gene ambiguous. The sequences come from peripheral blood, collected on day 0 of AZD1222 vaccination. CDR3 protein: CAWSNRGLTRNTIYF. The DNA for the CDR3 is TGTGCCTGGAGTAATCGAGGACTAACAAGAAACACCATATATTTT.